Below, 19 T cell receptor beta chains from the same sample are listed, as sequenced in a study of cytomegalovirus exposure and HLA in healthy donors. Primers for the PCR totalled 60 Vbeta and 13 Jbeta. Here immunoSEQ multiplex PCR was the method, and the copy in TCRdb shows in-frame clones only, minus some. Its table lists approximately 110,000 clones. The specimen sequenced was PBMCs. The receptors were sampled from a man aged 30 to 45 in good health and CMV-seronegative.

This chain joins TRBV11-2 and TRBJ2-3; weak D call: TRBD1 (6 bases). Trimming left V 7 bases short and J 5 bases short, with 13 bases between. The CDR3 covers 13 residues. The germline V gene has CDR1 SGHAT and CDR2 FQNNGV. CDR3 residues: CASTPGQGDTQYF. DNA of the CDR3: TGTGCCAGCACCCCGGGACAAGGAGATACGCAGTATTTT.

The rearrangement joins TRBV30 to TRBJ2-2, with a tentative D call TRBD2 (5 bases). Germline loops: CDR1 GTSNPN, CDR2 SVGIG (reference sequence). The CDR3 has 13 residues. Trimming shortened V by 3 bases and J by 6 bases, and 11 bases separated the two germline ends. CDR3 in DNA: TGTGCCTGGAGAGAACTAGATGCCGGGGAGCTGTTTTTT. This codes for CAWRELDAGELFF.

Concerning this clone: The sample carries other DNA sequences with the same CDR3. The rearrangement joins TRBV18 to TRBJ2-7; the D is unclear. The germline V gene encodes CDR1 KGHSH and CDR2 LQKENI. CDR3 length equals 13 residues. Trimming removed 0 bases at V and 0 bases at J, with 3 bases between. The DNA for the CDR3 is TGTGCCAGCTCACCACCGAGCTCCTACGAGCAGTACTTC. It is translated as CASSPPSSYEQYF.

The chain links TRBV6-5 to TRBJ2-1; 9 bases map to TRBD2. With 6 bases clipped from V and 5 bases from J, the junction kept 8 bases outside the gene matches. The length of the CDR3 is 15 residues. The germline V gene encodes CDR1 MNHEY and CDR2 SVGAGI. The DNA for the CDR3 is TGTGCCAGCAGGGCGGCGGGAGGGCCGCACAATGAGCAGTTCTTC. Amino acids: CASRAAGGPHNEQFF.

V and J are TRBV5-1 and TRBJ1-5; a possible D gene is TRBD1 (6 bases). V was clipped by 0 bases and J by 4 bases, with 11 bases between them. The CDR3 totals 15 residues. CDR1 SGHRS and CDR2 YFSETQ come from the germline V gene. The DNA for the CDR3 is TGCGCCAGCAGCTTGGATGCAGGGGCTAATCAGCCCCAGCATTTT. Amino acid sequence: CASSLDAGANQPQHF. The whole variable domain, filled in from reference TRBV5-1 and TRBJ1-5, reads KAGVTQTPRYLIKTRGQQVTLSCSPISGHRSVSWYQQTPGQGLQFLFEYFSETQRNKGNFPGRFSGRQFSNSRSEMNVSTLELGDSALYLCASSLDAGANQPQHFGDGTRLSIL.

The rearrangement links TRBV30 to TRBJ2-2, with D maybe TRBD2 (6 bases). The CDR3 is 12 amino acids. Germline loops: CDR1 GTSNPN, CDR2 SVGIG (reference sequence). Trimming took 4 bases from V and 4 from J, leaving 7 bases between them. The CDR3 coding sequence is TGTGCCTGGACGGGACTCACCGGGGAGCTGTTTTTT. Protein product: CAWTGLTGELFF.

This sequence joins TRBV11-2 and TRBJ1-1; D gene uncertain. The CDR3 is 14 amino acids. V lost 2 bases, J lost 5 bases, and 12 bases lay in between. CDR1 and CDR2 from the germline V gene are SGHAT and FQNNGV. The CDR3 DNA reads as TGTGCCAGCAGCTTACGCGCGGGTATGACTGAAGCTTTCTTT. Protein sequence: CASSLRAGMTEAFF.

The chain couples TRBV19 to TRBJ1-1; weak D call: TRBD1 (5 bases). The germline CDR1 and CDR2 sequences are LNHDA and SQIVND (reference sequence). With 10 bases removed from V and 4 bases from J, the gap between germline ends came to 19 bases. The CDR3 has 14 amino acids. The chain's CDR3 is CATKNTGLGTEAFF. CDR3 in DNA: TGTGCCACCAAAAATACAGGTTTGGGCACTGAAGCTTTCTTT.

This chain uses TRBV7-2 with TRBJ1-5; 7 nucleotides align to TRBD1. The CDR3 has 15 amino acids. The germline gives CDR1 SGHTA, CDR2 FQGNSA. The ends lost 5 bases at V and 4 bases at J; junction bases unmatched: 8. In DNA form, the CDR3 reads TGTGCCAGCAGCCCGAGGGGGCAGACGAATCAGCCCCAGCATTTT. Protein product: CASSPRGQTNQPQHF. The full variable domain, rest sourced from reference TRBV7-2 and TRBJ1-5, is GAGVSQSPSNKVTEKGKDVELRCDPISGHTALYWYRQSLGQGLEFLIYFQGNSAPDKSGLPSDRFSAERTGGSVSTLTIQRTQQEDSAVYLCASSPRGQTNQPQHFGDGTRLSIL.

The rearrangement joins TRBV30 to TRBJ2-3; TRBD1 matches at 9 bases. The J segment lost 4 bases and the V segment lost 2 bases, leaving 10 bases of the junction unmatched. This CDR3 has 16 residues. Germline V gives CDR1 GTSNPN, CDR2 SVGIG (reference sequence). The CDR3 here is CAWSKNRGRGSDTQYF. Here the CDR3 DNA reads TGTGCCTGGAGTAAAAACAGGGGGCGCGGGTCAGATACGCAGTATTTT.

The rearrangement joins TRBV5-4 to TRBJ1-1; 10 bases fit TRBD1. The length of the CDR3 is 16 residues. J was trimmed by 8 bases and V by 4 bases; bases with no gene match: 14. Germline-derived CDR1 and CDR2 are SGHNT and YYREEE (reference sequence). CDR3 region: CASSQRQGASFLEAFF. The CDR3 region has the DNA TGTGCCAGCAGCCAGAGACAGGGGGCATCCTTTTTGGAAGCTTTCTTT.

The genes are TRBV4-1 and TRBJ1-1, with TRBD1 matching over 7 bases. There are 14 residues in the CDR3. Unmatched junction bases numbered 0, after V lost 1 base and J lost 1 base. Germline V CDR1 and CDR2: MGHRA, YSYEKL. This CDR3 reads CASSQGQGNTEAFF. For the CDR3, the DNA is TGCGCCAGCAGCCAAGGACAGGGGAACACTGAAGCTTTCTTT.

V is TRBV2 and J is TRBJ1-2, with TRBD1 matching 9 bases. J was trimmed by 8 bases and V by 5 bases; bases with no gene match: 9. CDR3 size: 14 residues. Germline V gives CDR1 SNHLY, CDR2 FYNNEI. In DNA, the CDR3 is TGTGCCAGCAGTCCGGACAGGGGTGAGCTAGGCTACACCTTC. It is translated as CASSPDRGELGYTF.

This rearrangement joins TRBV15 to TRBJ2-1; 7 bases map to TRBD2. The J segment lost 5 bases and the V segment lost 5 bases, leaving 9 bases of the junction unmatched. CDR1 is LNHNV and CDR2 is YYDKDF in the germline V gene (reference sequence). The CDR3 is 15 amino acids. CDR3 nucleotide sequence: TGTGCCACCAGCTCGGGGGAGGGGAAAAACAATGAGCAGTTCTTC. It codes for CATSSGEGKNNEQFF.

In regard to this clone: This sample includes further DNA sequences coding for the same CDR3. J is TRBJ1-3 and V is TRBV5-4; 9 bases are shared with TRBD1. The V gene end was trimmed by 4 bases and the J gene end by 1 base; junction bases not matched to a gene: 6. In germline, CDR1 is SGHNT, CDR2 YYREEE (reference sequence). The CDR3 has 16 residues. The CDR3: CASSPDRGVSGNTIYF. The CDR3 bases are TGTGCCAGCAGCCCGGACAGGGGAGTTTCTGGAAACACCATATATTTT.

The chain joins TRBV11-3 to TRBJ2-1; D is possibly TRBD1 (5 bases). With 1 base removed from V and 5 bases from J, the gap between germline ends came to 21 bases. The CDR3 is made up of 18 amino acids. Germline V CDR1 and CDR2: SGHNT, YENEEA. CDR3 DNA sequence: TGTGCCAGCAGCTTAGCCGGTTGGGCAGCCATAGGGGACAATGAGCAGTTCTTC. It is translated as CASSLAGWAAIGDNEQFF.

This chain joins TRBV7-9 and TRBJ2-2; D gene unclear. The CDR3 has 15 amino acids. Germline CDR1 reads SEHNR; CDR2 reads FQNEAQ (reference sequence). The V end lost 3 bases, the J end lost 6 bases, and 14 bases lay between the germline ends. The CDR3 DNA sequence: TGTGCCAGCAGCTTGTCCAGGATGTTACCCGGGGAGCTGTTTTTT. Translation: CASSLSRMLPGELFF.

V gene TRBV30 combines with J gene TRBJ1-2, with 7 positions matching TRBD1. Germline assignment: CDR1 GTSNPN and CDR2 SVGIG (reference sequence). There are 13 residues in the CDR3. J lost 7 bases, V lost 2 bases, and 7 bases had no gene match. The CDR3 sequence: CAWSPEDRIGYTF. CDR3 in DNA: TGTGCCTGGAGTCCCGAGGACAGGATTGGCTACACCTTC.

The chain uses TRBV28 and TRBJ1-1, with 9 bases that match TRBD1. The CDR3 extends over 15 amino acids. From germline, CDR1 is MDHEN and CDR2 SYDVKM. V lost 2 bases, J lost 5 bases, and 6 bases stayed unmatched. CDR3 DNA sequence: TGTGCCAGCAGTTTACCGACAGGGGGACGTACTGAAGCTTTCTTT. It yields the protein CASSLPTGGRTEAFF.